This TCR beta chain was sequenced during a study of cytomegalovirus exposure and HLA in healthy donors. Study-wide results and limits: Many donors shared some public TCRs, even though most TCR sequences were rare.

This clone was observed a handful of times. Its antigen remains unknown. The PCR had 60 Vbeta and 13 Jbeta primers. Assay used: immunoSEQ multiplex PCR; TCRdb lists only in-frame clones, some missing. The sample lists about 140,000 clones; 70% to 85% were seen once. The CDR3 loop spans 16 amino acids. V lost 4 bases to trimming and J lost 2 bases; unmatched junction nucleotides: 10. The germline V gene has CDR1 GTSNPN and CDR2 SVGIG (reference sequence). The sample was PBMCs. The receptor was derived from a man aged 40-49 years in good health and CMV-seronegative. The chain combines TRBV30 with TRBJ2-7, with 11 bases fitting TRBD2. CDR3 in amino acids: CAWISPRLAGPYEQYF. The CDR3 coding sequence is TGTGCCTGGATTAGCCCGAGACTAGCGGGACCCTACGAGCAGTACTTC.